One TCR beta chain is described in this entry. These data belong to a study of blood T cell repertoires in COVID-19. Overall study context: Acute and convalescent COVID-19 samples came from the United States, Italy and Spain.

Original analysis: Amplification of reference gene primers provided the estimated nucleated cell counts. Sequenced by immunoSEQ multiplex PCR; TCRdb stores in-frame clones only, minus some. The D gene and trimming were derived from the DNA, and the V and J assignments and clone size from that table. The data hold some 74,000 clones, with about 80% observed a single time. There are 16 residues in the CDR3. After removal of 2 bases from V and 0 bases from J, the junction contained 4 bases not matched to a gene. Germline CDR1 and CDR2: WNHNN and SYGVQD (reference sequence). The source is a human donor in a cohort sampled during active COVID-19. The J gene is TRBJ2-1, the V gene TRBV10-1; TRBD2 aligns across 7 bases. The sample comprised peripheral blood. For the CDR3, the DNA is TGCGCCAGCAGTGAGCTCGGCGGGAGCTCCTACAATGAGCAGTTCTTC. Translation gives CASSELGGSSYNEQFF.